Below are 19 T cell receptor beta chains sequenced from a single sample in a study of cytomegalovirus exposure and HLA in healthy donors. The PCR used 60 Vbeta and 13 Jbeta primers. Sequenced by immunoSEQ multiplex PCR; TCRdb stores in-frame clones only, minus some. The data hold about 160,000 clones, with 75% to 85% observed a single time. Material for sequencing was PBMCs. These receptors originate from a human donor in good health.

The chain uses TRBV5-1 and TRBJ1-1; weak D call: TRBD1 (6 bases). The CDR3 has 15 residues. Trimming took 6 bases from V and 5 from J, leaving 20 bases between them. Germline CDR1 SGHRS, CDR2 YFSETQ. In nucleotides, the CDR3 is TGCGCCAGCAAAAAAGTACAGGGCCAGGGGACTGAAGCTTTCTTT. Its protein is CASKKVQGQGTEAFF.

The chain has TRBV6-1 and TRBJ1-1; unclear D gene. Germline V gene data show CDR1 as MNHNS and CDR2 as SASEGT. Trimming pared 8 bases from V and 0 bases from J, leaving 10 bases between. This CDR3 has 13 amino acids. The chain's CDR3 is CASAQRVNTEAFF. The CDR3, as DNA: TGTGCCAGCGCCCAACGGGTGAACACTGAAGCTTTCTTT.

The CDR3 bases are TGTGCCAGCAGCTACCAACAGGGGGCATCTGAAGCTTTCTTT. This encodes CASSYQQGASEAFF. The chain employs TRBV7-9 and TRBJ1-1; 9 bases fit TRBD1. The V and J ends lost 4 bases and 6 bases, in that order; junction bases with no gene match: 6. Germline CDR1 and CDR2: SEHNR and FQNEAQ (reference sequence). This CDR3 region has 14 residues.

The sample holds a few counts of this clone. V and J are TRBV10-2 and TRBJ1-3, with D possibly TRBD1 on 6 matching bases. Trimming removed 8 bases at V and 3 bases at J, with 14 bases between. The CDR3 is 14 amino acids. CDR1 is WSHSY and CDR2 is SAAADI in the germline V gene. This CDR3 reads CASRGGADGNTIYF. Here the CDR3 DNA reads TGCGCCAGCCGGGGGGGCGCGGATGGAAACACCATATATTTT.

This chain connects TRBV11-2 to TRBJ1-1; tentative D call: TRBD1 (6 bases). This CDR3 is built from 14 residues. Germline-derived CDR1 and CDR2 are SGHAT and FQNNGV. V was clipped by 6 bases and J by 0 bases, with 11 bases between them. Here the CDR3 reads CASRSRGVNTEAFF. As DNA, the CDR3 is TGTGCCAGCAGAAGCAGGGGCGTGAACACTGAAGCTTTCTTT.

The chain combines TRBV27 with TRBJ2-1; 7 bases map to TRBD2. This CDR3 comprises 15 residues. Germline values: CDR1 MNHEY, CDR2 SMNVEV (reference sequence). Trimming cost V 2 bases and J 6 bases; bases outside gene matches: 7. The CDR3 DNA reads as TGTGCCAGCAGTTTAATACTAGCGCAACGCAATGAGCAGTTCTTC. Translation: CASSLILAQRNEQFF.

V and J are TRBV19 and TRBJ2-1; a possible D gene is TRBD2 (7 bases). V shed 5 bases and J shed 0 bases, with 20 bases lying between them. CDR3 length equals 18 residues. In germline, CDR1 is LNHDA, CDR2 SQIVND (reference sequence). The CDR3 sequence: CASSFPSYREGSYNEQFF. In DNA form, the CDR3 reads TGTGCCAGTAGTTTCCCTTCCTACAGGGAGGGCTCCTACAATGAGCAGTTCTTC.

V and J are TRBV10-3 and TRBJ1-2; possibly TRBD1 for D (5 bases). There are 15 residues in the CDR3. Germline-derived CDR1 and CDR2 are ENHRY and SYGVKD. Trimming removed 3 bases at V and 3 bases at J, with 14 bases between. In nucleotides, the CDR3 is TGTGCCATCAGTGATGACAGAACTTTCCACTATGGCTACACCTTC. Protein product: CAISDDRTFHYGYTF.

The chain carries TRBV18 and TRBJ2-7; D is unclear. CDR3 length: 13 amino acids. From germline, CDR1 is KGHSH and CDR2 LQKENI. V was cut by 1 base and J by 6 bases, with 10 bases left in between. The CDR3: CASSPQTSAEQYF. The CDR3 DNA reads as TGTGCCAGCTCACCACAGACCAGCGCCGAGCAGTACTTC.

The genes are TRBV28 and TRBJ1-1; 7 nucleotides agree with TRBD1. Trimming at V came to 6 bases and at J to 3 bases, leaving 1 base not matched to a gene. The CDR3 loop spans 12 amino acids. Germline assignment: CDR1 MDHEN and CDR2 SYDVKM. DNA of the CDR3: TGTGCCAGCAGCCAGGGGGACACTGAAGCTTTCTTT. Its protein product is CASSQGDTEAFF.

The V gene is TRBV5-4, the J gene TRBJ2-7; TRBD1 might be the D (5 bases). CDR1 is SGHNT and CDR2 is YYREEE in the germline V gene (reference sequence). Trimming took 6 bases from V and 0 from J, leaving 10 bases between them. The CDR3 runs 13 residues. The CDR3 DNA reads TGTGCCAGCACAGTCGACAGCTCCTACGAGCAGTACTTC. Amino acid sequence: CASTVDSSYEQYF.

The CDR3 loop is CASSQGAGKGNSPLHF. The CDR3 DNA reads as TGCGCCAGCAGCCAAGGGGCAGGGAAGGGGAATTCACCCCTCCACTTT. This chain joins TRBV4-3 and TRBJ1-6; tentatively, D is TRBD1 (5 bases). V was trimmed by 1 base and J by 7 bases, leaving 14 bases between them. The CDR3 is 16 residues long. Germline loops: CDR1 LGHNA, CDR2 YSLEER.

This sequence joins TRBV7-9 and TRBJ2-7; a weak D match, TRBD2 (5 bases). The length of the CDR3 is 14 residues. V lost 1 base, J lost 2 bases, and 9 bases lay in between. CDR1 and CDR2 (germline): SEHNR, FQNEAQ (reference sequence). This CDR3 reads CASSLERRTYEQYF. In DNA form, the CDR3 reads TGTGCCAGCAGCTTAGAGAGGAGGACCTACGAGCAGTACTTC.

This clone was recorded only once. The J gene is TRBJ1-4, the V gene TRBV28, with D hard to call. Germline V CDR1 and CDR2: MDHEN, SYDVKM. There are 15 residues in the CDR3. V lost 3 bases and J lost 0, with 8 bases in between. The DNA for the CDR3 is TGTGCCAGCAGTTTCCCAGGTGCAACTAATGAAAAACTGTTTTTT. Protein: CASSFPGATNEKLFF.

This chain links TRBV6-1 with TRBJ1-2; D gene uncertain. Trimming stripped 4 bases from V and 4 bases from J, with 10 bases between. Germline values: CDR1 MNHNS, CDR2 SASEGT. The CDR3 spans 13 residues. The CDR3: CASSGELFYGYTF. CDR3 DNA: TGTGCCAGCAGTGGTGAACTCTTCTATGGCTACACCTTC.

The genes are TRBV9 and TRBJ1-2; no reliable D call. From germline, CDR1 is SGDLS and CDR2 YYNGEE. The germline V and J ends were trimmed by 3 bases and 6 bases, with 6 bases remaining between them. This CDR3 is built from 11 residues. The CDR3 loop reads CASSASNGYTF. Written as DNA, the CDR3 is TGTGCCAGCAGCGCGAGTAATGGCTACACCTTC.

The rearrangement links TRBV5-6 to TRBJ1-2; 10 positions agree with TRBD1. The trim removed 0 bases at V and 5 bases at J, leaving 1 base unmatched. The germline V gene encodes CDR1 SGHDT and CDR2 YYEEEE. The CDR3 has 14 amino acids. CDR3 in DNA: TGTGCCAGCAGCTTGGGGACAGGGGGATATGGCTACACCTTC. This translates into CASSLGTGGYGYTF. Using reference TRBV5-6 and TRBJ1-2 for the parts outside the CDR3, the full variable domain is DAGVTQSPTHLIKTRGQQVTLRCSPKSGHDTVSWYQQALGQGPQFIFQYYEEEERQRGNFPDRFSGHQFPNYSSELNVNALLLGDSALYLCASSLGTGGYGYTFGSGTRLTVV.

The J gene is TRBJ1-1, the V gene TRBV4-1, with D possibly TRBD1 on 5 matching bases. The CDR3 extends over 18 amino acids. V shed 1 base and J shed 3 bases, with 21 bases lying between them. In germline, CDR1 is MGHRA, CDR2 YSYEKL. DNA for the CDR3: TGCGCCAGCAGCCAAGGTGGCAGCTCTCCGGGGGGGTACACTGAAGCTTTCTTT. Translating it yields CASSQGGSSPGGYTEAFF.

Comments on this clone: The junction and the germline gene differ at one end; a read error may be behind it. The CDR3 reads CSSSPRGTEAFF. CDR3 coding DNA: TGTTCCAGCAGCCCGAGAGGGACTGAAGCTTTCTTT. The chain links TRBV7-9 to TRBJ1-1; D not certain. Germline V gives CDR1 SEHNR, CDR2 FQNEAQ (reference sequence). The CDR3 is 12 residues long.